The clone carrying this T cell receptor (beta chain) was recorded many times. What it binds is not known. Blood, whole and unfractionated, served as the source for total RNA extraction. V dropped 1 base and J dropped 4 bases, with 11 bases sitting between them. The CDR3 consists of 15 residues. Germline V gene sequence: CDR1 SGHTA, CDR2 FQGNSA. These data are taken from a study of human T cells and chemical hapten exposure. Study as a whole: Largely, small differences in pooled library volume made per-sample TCR yields vary.

Unique molecular identifiers were linked by the library to individual cDNA molecules. In the original processing: Across samples, TCR counts had a median of roughly 96,000 and ranged from 23,224 to 690,600. MiXCR, applied by TCRdb to the 5' RACE reads, yields one record per CDR3 protein. TCRdb, not the authors, supplied the V and J calls. This table holds 110,000 to 150,000 distinct CDR3 sequences, 3.5% to 5% found once. General study points: Sensitizing to DPC left TCRs with a frequency above 1 in 1000 unaltered.

This chain links TRBV7-2 with TRBJ2-4; D may be TRBD2 (6 bases). The clonotype was recovered from a female donor in good health. The CDR3 DNA reads as TGTGCCAGCAGCTTAGGTCCGGGAGAGAAAAACATTCAGTACTTC. The encoded protein is CASSLGPGEKNIQYF.